The 2 T cell receptor beta chains in this list originate from one sample, sequenced in a study of T cells in Graves' hyperthyroidism and ophthalmopathy. Amplified regions were TCR beta CDR3 sequences from RNA transcripts. The HTBI set primed first-round TCR CDR3 RT-PCR. One entry per CDR3 protein results from TCRdb running MiXCR on the multiplex PCR reads. Here the sample spans about 250,000 distinct CDR3 sequences, over 20% being singletons. Specimen: blood. The origin of the receptors is a young man with Graves' ophthalmopathy.

Remarks on this clonotype: A read error may account for a junction end that differs from germline. The chain links TRBV20-1 to TRBJ1-4, with TRBD1 identical over 11 bases. Germline-derived CDR1 and CDR2 are DFQATT and SNEGSKA (reference sequence). The CDR3 spans 15 residues. In DNA, the CDR3 is TGCAGTGCTGGAGATGCGGGACAGGGGGGTGAAAAACTGTTTTTT. Protein sequence: CSAGDAGQGGEKLFF.

This clonotype was counted only a few times. CDR3 residues: CASSSNPSGINTDTQYF. CDR3 sequence (DNA): TGTGCCAGCAGTTCCAATCCTAGCGGAATAAACACAGATACGCAGTATTTT. This rearrangement joins TRBV27 to TRBJ2-3; 7 bases agree with TRBD2. The CDR3 is made up of 17 amino acids. After removal of 4 bases from V and 2 bases from J, the junction contained 12 bases not matched to a gene. CDR1 is MNHEY and CDR2 is SMNVEV in the germline V gene (reference sequence).